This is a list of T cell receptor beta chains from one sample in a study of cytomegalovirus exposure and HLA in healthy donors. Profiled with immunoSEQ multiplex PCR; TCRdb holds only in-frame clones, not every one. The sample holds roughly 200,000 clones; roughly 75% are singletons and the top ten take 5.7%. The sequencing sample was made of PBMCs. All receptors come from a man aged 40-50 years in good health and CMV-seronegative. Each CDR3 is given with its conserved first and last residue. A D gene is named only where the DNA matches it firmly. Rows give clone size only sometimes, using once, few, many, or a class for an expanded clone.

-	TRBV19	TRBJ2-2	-	CASSIDLYTGELFF	TGTGCCAGTAGTATAGACCTCTACACCGGGGAGCTGTTTTTT
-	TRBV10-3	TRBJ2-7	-	CAISESGQGSTYEQYF	TGTGCCATCAGTGAGTCCGGGCAGGGGTCGACCTACGAGCAGTACTTC
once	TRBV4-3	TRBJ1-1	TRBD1	CASSQDRSGQEAFF	TGCGCCAGCAGCCAAGATAGGTCGGGACAGGAAGCTTTCTTT
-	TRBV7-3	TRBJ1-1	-	CASSPGMDTEAFF	TGTGCCAGCAGCCCAGGGATGGACACTGAAGCTTTCTTT
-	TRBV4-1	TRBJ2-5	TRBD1	CASSQDPGQGQETQYF	TGCGCCAGCAGCCAAGATCCGGGACAGGGCCAAGAGACCCAGTACTTC
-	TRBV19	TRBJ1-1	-	CASTSWGRGPMNTEAFF	TGTGCCAGTACATCTTGGGGCAGGGGCCCGATGAACACTGAAGCTTTCTTT
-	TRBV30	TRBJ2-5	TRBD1	CAWSAGQGPMETQYF	TGTGCCTGGAGTGCAGGACAGGGTCCGATGGAGACCCAGTACTTC
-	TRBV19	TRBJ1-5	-	CASSIGWQGLLRSQPQHF	TGTGCCAGTAGTATAGGTTGGCAGGGACTTCTGAGAAGTCAGCCCCAGCATTTT
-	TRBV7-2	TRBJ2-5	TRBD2	CASTPAGGGGSETQYF	TGTGCCAGCACCCCCGCGGGCGGGGGAGGATCGGAGACCCAGTACTTC
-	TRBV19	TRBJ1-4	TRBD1	CASSMGTVNEKLFF	TGTGCCAGTAGTATGGGGACAGTAAATGAAAAACTGTTTTTT
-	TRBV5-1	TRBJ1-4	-	CASSPGRSSANEKLFF	TGCGCCAGCAGCCCCGGCAGGTCCTCGGCTAATGAAAAACTGTTTTTT
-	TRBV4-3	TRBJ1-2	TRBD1	CASSHEQGAVYGYTF	TGCGCCAGCAGCCACGAACAGGGGGCTGTCTATGGCTACACCTTC
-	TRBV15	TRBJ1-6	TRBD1	CATRDSLDSPLHF	TGTGCCACTAGGGACAGCTTAGATTCACCCCTCCACTTT
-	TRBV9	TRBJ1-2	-	CASSERGGDGYTF	TGTGCCAGCAGCGAGAGAGGAGGTGATGGCTACACCTTC
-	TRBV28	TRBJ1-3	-	CASSFLRVSGGNTIYF	TGTGCCAGCAGTTTCCTCAGGGTCTCAGGAGGAAACACCATATATTTT
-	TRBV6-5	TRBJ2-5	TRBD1	CASRPGTGGKETQYF	TGTGCCAGCAGGCCCGGGACAGGGGGCAAAGAGACCCAGTACTTC
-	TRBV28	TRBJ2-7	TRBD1	CASSPRIAGGWTYEQYF	TGTGCCAGCAGTCCCCGTATTGCAGGGGGCTGGACCTACGAGCAGTACTTC
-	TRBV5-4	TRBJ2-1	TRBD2	CASSSGTSGGDREQFF	TGTGCCAGCAGCTCGGGGACTAGCGGGGGTGATAGGGAGCAGTTCTTC
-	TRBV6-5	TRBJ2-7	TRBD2	CASSYGTSASYEQYF	TGTGCCAGCAGTTACGGAACTAGCGCGTCCTACGAGCAGTACTTC
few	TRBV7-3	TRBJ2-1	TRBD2	CASSLMGLAGPYHDEQFF	TGTGCCAGCAGCTTAATGGGACTAGCGGGCCCCTACCACGATGAGCAGTTCTTC
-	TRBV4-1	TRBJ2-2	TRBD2	CASSQVGGSTGELFF	TGCGCCAGCAGCCAAGTCGGGGGGAGCACCGGGGAGCTGTTTTTT
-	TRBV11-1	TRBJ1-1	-	CASSFRGITEAFF	TGTGCCAGCAGCTTCCGGGGGATCACTGAAGCTTTCTTT
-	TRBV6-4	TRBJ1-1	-	CASSDCGRDDTEAFF	TGTGCCAGCAGTGACTGTGGCAGGGATGATACTGAAGCTTTCTTT
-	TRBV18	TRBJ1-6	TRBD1	CASSSDRGYNSPLHF	TGTGCCAGCTCATCAGACAGGGGATATAATTCACCCCTCCACTTT
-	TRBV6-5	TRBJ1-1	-	CASSYGQMNTEAFF	TGTGCCAGCAGTTATGGACAGATGAACACTGAAGCTTTCTTT
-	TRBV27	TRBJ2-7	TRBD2	CASSSGLADYEQYF	TGTGCCAGCAGTTCGGGACTAGCGGACTACGAGCAGTACTTC
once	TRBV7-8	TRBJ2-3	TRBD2	CASSLNSGRADTQYF	TGTGCCAGCAGCTTAAATAGCGGGAGAGCAGATACGCAGTATTTT
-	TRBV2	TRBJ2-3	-	CASTGQVPDTQYF	TGTGCCAGCACTGGTCAGGTTCCAGATACGCAGTATTTT
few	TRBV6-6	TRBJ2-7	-	CASTRDSSQYEQYF	TGTGCCAGCACCCGAGATTCTAGCCAATACGAGCAGTACTTC
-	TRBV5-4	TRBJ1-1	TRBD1	CASSLSGQSRIEAFF	TGTGCCAGCAGCTTGTCGGGACAGAGCAGGATTGAAGCTTTCTTT
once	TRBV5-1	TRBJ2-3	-	CASSYPGEDTQYF	TGCGCCAGCAGCTACCCGGGAGAGGATACGCAGTATTTT
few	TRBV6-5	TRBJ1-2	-	CASTLRADGYTF	TGTGCCAGCACCCTCAGGGCGGATGGCTACACCTTC
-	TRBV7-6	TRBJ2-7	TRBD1	CASSLGQASTYEQYF	TGTGCCAGCAGCCTAGGACAGGCTTCTACCTACGAGCAGTACTTC
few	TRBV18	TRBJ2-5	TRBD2	CASFDSGGKETQYF	TGTGCCAGCTTCGATAGCGGGGGAAAAGAGACCCAGTACTTC
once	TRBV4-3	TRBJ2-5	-	CASSQGGSQETQYF	TGCGCCAGCAGCCAAGGCGGGTCCCAAGAGACCCAGTACTTC
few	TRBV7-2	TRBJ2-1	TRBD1	CASSPRQGGTSEQFF	TGTGCCAGCAGCCCCCGACAGGGGGGGACAAGTGAGCAGTTCTTC
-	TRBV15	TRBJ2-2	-	CATSRGLRGGTNTGELFF	TGTGCCACCAGCAGAGGGTTGCGCGGCGGGACGAACACCGGGGAGCTGTTTTTT
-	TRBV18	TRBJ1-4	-	CASSPQRSRGVATNEKLFF	TGTGCCAGCTCACCACAAAGGTCTCGGGGTGTTGCAACTAATGAAAAACTGTTTTTT
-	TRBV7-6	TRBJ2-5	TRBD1	CASSLGVRGHETQYF	TGTGCCAGCAGCTTAGGGGTCAGGGGGCACGAGACCCAGTACTTC
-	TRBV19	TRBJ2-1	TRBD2	CATSAGGRNEQFF	TGTGCCACATCAGCGGGAGGGCGGAATGAGCAGTTCTTC
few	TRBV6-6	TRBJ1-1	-	CASSYPTMNTEAFF	TGTGCCAGCAGTTACCCAACTATGAACACTGAAGCTTTCTTT
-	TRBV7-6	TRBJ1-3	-	CASPRVTGNTIYF	TGTGCCAGCCCCCGGGTCACTGGAAACACCATATATTTT
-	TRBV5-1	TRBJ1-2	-	CASSPTAYGYTF	TGCGCCAGCAGCCCTACAGCCTATGGCTACACCTTC